This TCR beta chain was obtained from a study of identical twins. This clonotype was seen many times. With template switching, a universal primer site was added, and the cDNA carried unique molecular identifiers. Each CDR3 protein gets one entry after TCRdb re-called the 5' RACE reads with MiXCR. The data show around 480,000 distinct CDR3 sequences, with roughly an eighth seen just once and approximately 0.9% held by the top ten. This CDR3 has 15 residues. V lost 5 bases and J 0 bases, leaving 11 bases between the germline ends. These data were also reused for a study on yellow fever vaccine responses in identical twins.

The rearrangement links TRBV12-3 or TRBV12-4 to TRBJ1-5; D is undetermined. This receptor was taken from a woman aged 18-29 years in good health. The sequenced sample was CD4+ T cells sorted from blood. The DNA of the CDR3 is TGTGCCAGCAGTCTTAGGGCGGCTAGCAATCAGCCCCAGCATTTT. It is translated as CASSLRAASNQPQHF.